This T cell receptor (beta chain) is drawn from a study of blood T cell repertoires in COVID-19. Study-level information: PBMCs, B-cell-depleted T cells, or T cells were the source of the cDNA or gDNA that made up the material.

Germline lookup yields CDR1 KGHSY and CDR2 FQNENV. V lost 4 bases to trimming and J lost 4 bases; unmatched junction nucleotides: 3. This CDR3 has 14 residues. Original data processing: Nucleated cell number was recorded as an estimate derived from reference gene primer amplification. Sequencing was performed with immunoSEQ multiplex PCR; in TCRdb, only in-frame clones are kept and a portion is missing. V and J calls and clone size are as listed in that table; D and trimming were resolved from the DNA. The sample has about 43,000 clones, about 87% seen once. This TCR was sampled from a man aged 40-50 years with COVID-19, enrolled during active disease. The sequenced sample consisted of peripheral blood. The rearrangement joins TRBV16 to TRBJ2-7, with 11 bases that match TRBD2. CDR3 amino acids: CASSPTSGRYEQYF. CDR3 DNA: TGTGCCAGCAGCCCCACTAGCGGGAGATACGAGCAGTACTTC.